Listed below are T cell receptor beta chains from one sample, sequenced in a study of cytomegalovirus exposure and HLA in healthy donors. TCRdb's table, derived via immunoSEQ multiplex PCR, lists solely in-frame clones and lacks some. The profile shows 150,000 to 200,000 clones, around three quarters of them singletons. What was sequenced was PBMCs. Receptor source: a woman aged 40 to 50 in good health and CMV-seronegative. The CDR3 runs from the conserved cysteine through the conserved F or W.

>TRBJ1-1|TRBV5-1
CASSLGQITRNTEAFF
>TRBJ2-1|TRBV6-5
CASNFRGLQFF
>TRBJ2-7|TRBV11-1
CASSLGLRPYEQYF
>TRBJ2-7|TRBV9
CASSPLGSAKGPQSYEQYF
>TRBJ1-1|TRBV2
CASSEQLRRYTEAFF
>TRBJ2-7|TRBV29-1
CSVESGRGNEQYF
>TRBJ1-1|TRBV29-1
CSAPGNTEAFF
>TRBJ2-4|TRBV5-1
CASSSRQEKTKNIQYF
>TRBJ2-7|TRBV29-1
CSVEKEAGGEQYF
>TRBJ1-3|TRBV6-1
CASSASGINTIYF
>TRBJ1-2|TRBV6-1
CASNPTGGYGYTF
>TRBJ2-7|TRBV7-2
CASSSRDRGEQYF
>TRBJ1-5|TRBV19
CASCSSFGGTFNSNQPQHF
>TRBJ1-5|TRBV19
CAGGDRGVNQPQHF
>TRBJ1-2|TRBV5-5
CASSLGQGAYGYTF
>TRBJ2-4|TRBV4-2
CASSQDRGAGNIQYF
>TRBJ2-2|TRBV11-2
CASSSGGIGELFF
>TRBJ2-2|TRBV7-3
CASSAGGQVGELFF
>TRBJ2-5|TRBV7-9
CASSEGHREETQYF
>TRBJ1-2|TRBV5-6
CASSFGLTGGPYGYTF
>TRBJ2-7|TRBV4-1
CASSQDHVRPGGEQYF
>TRBJ1-5|TRBV7-2
CASSLSWGDQPQHF
>TRBJ2-5|TRBV25-1
CASSAIAGAETQYF
>TRBJ2-7|TRBV25-1
CASSSDSKYYEQYF
>TRBJ2-7|TRBV19
CACSGGISYEQYF
>TRBJ1-2|TRBV6-5
CASSLGQSPNNYGYTF
>TRBJ1-2|TRBV28
CASSLSTGGNGYTF
>TRBJ1-1|TRBV9
CASSVTGGTEAFF
>TRBJ2-7|TRBV11-3
CASSLRTGLGEQYF
>TRBJ2-6|TRBV7-9
CASSLAGQLNVLTF